The following is a T cell receptor beta chain sequence with its context. The data belong to a study of identical twins. CDR1 is SGHDN, CDR2 FVKESK, per germline. With 6 bases removed from V and 10 bases from J, the gap between germline ends came to 15 bases. The CDR3 extends over 13 amino acids. Template switching created a universal primer site, and the cDNA included unique molecular identifiers. TCRdb processed the 5' RACE reads anew with MiXCR; each CDR3 protein has one entry. The sample has around 650,000 distinct CDR3 sequences; 7.1% are singletons. This sample was shared with a second study, whose subject was yellow fever vaccine responses in identical twins.

The sequenced sample consisted of PBMCs. The J gene is TRBJ2-2, the V gene TRBV14; weak D call: TRBD2 (5 bases). The sequence was collected from a young woman in good health. CDR3 protein: CASSQLRAEELFF. In nucleotides, the CDR3 is TGTGCCAGCAGTCAACTGAGGGCCGAGGAGCTGTTTTTT.